This is a list of T cell receptor beta chains from one sample in a study of cytomegalovirus exposure and HLA in healthy donors. Repertoires were generated with immunoSEQ multiplex PCR, while TCRdb's copy carries only in-frame clones and drops some. The sample has roughly 130,000 clones; 80% are singletons. Sample: PBMCs. All receptors derive from a woman in her thirties or forties in good health and CMV-seronegative. The conserved cysteine and the conserved F or W are not part of the CDR3 here. Each record gives: V gene, J gene, CDR3 protein.

TRBV9,TRBJ2-1,ASSVSTLAGGPAEQF
TRBV2,TRBJ2-5,ASSSRLAGASETQY
TRBV5-4,TRBJ2-1,ASSLKWTVRSYNEQF
TRBV9,TRBJ2-1,ASSVEGAGGPPNEQF
TRBV27,TRBJ2-1,ASMLSSGDSYNEQF
TRBV7-2,TRBJ1-1,ASRYTANTEAF
TRBV29-1,TRBJ1-3,SVEAGTGVIGNTIY
TRBV29-1,TRBJ1-2,SVRTGGVNYGYT
TRBV25-1,TRBJ1-3,ASSPTDRAGNTIY
TRBV7-9,TRBJ1-1,ASNFEGTGTAF
TRBV6-1,TRBJ2-5,ASKLAGDLETQY
TRBV7-3,TRBJ2-1,ASSLAGGRYNEQF
TRBV6-5,TRBJ2-7,ASSVRGTYEQY
TRBV5-8,TRBJ2-1,ASSLGTSGGYNEQF
TRBV27,TRBJ1-1,ATSLKGARTEAF
TRBV5-5,TRBJ1-3,ASSLEVYSGNTIY
TRBV7-2,TRBJ2-2,ASSLGAGGWTGELF
TRBV29-1,TRBJ2-1,SVEGVAFGSSYNEQF
TRBV19,TRBJ1-2,ARLRYRDPGGYT
TRBV7-9,TRBJ2-7,ASSLGAYYEQY
TRBV5-4,TRBJ1-6,ASSSTGVNSPLH
TRBV4-1,TRBJ2-2,ASSQVTVGRPGELF
TRBV7-3,TRBJ2-2,ASSPGLVSTGELF
TRBV15,TRBJ2-7,ATSRDPPGQSISYEQY
TRBV5-4,TRBJ1-1,ASSLTANTEAF
TRBV14,TRBJ2-7,ASSHWTVSSGRVCLCSYEQY
TRBV6-6,TRBJ2-2,ASSTSGTGYGELF
TRBV7-3,TRBJ2-1,ASSPTRTGLREQF
TRBV27,TRBJ2-5,ASSLTGPPKETQY
TRBV7-6,TRBJ2-1,ASSLVLRAGGNEQF
TRBV5-1,TRBJ2-2,ATAGTSNTGELF
TRBV28,TRBJ2-4,ASSFLGAGSKNIQY
TRBV7-3,TRBJ1-2,ASSPSGRVDYGYT
TRBV4-1,TRBJ2-7,ASSQGGQGNEQY
TRBV19,TRBJ2-3,ASTEGTDTQY
TRBV25-1,TRBJ2-2,ASSEWTTNTGELF
TRBV9,TRBJ2-1,ASSVPSSGSSYNEQF
TRBV28,TRBJ2-7,ASSTRVSSYEQY
TRBV15,TRBJ1-5,ATQGGRPNYQPQH
TRBV4-2,TRBJ1-4,ASSQERINEKLF
TRBV19,TRBJ2-5,ASSMDREETQY
TRBV5-6,TRBJ1-4,ASSWRQGSEKLF
TRBV18,TRBJ1-2,ASSQATGGNYGYT
TRBV4-3,TRBJ1-1,ASSQYREGTEAF
TRBV7-9,TRBJ2-1,ASSAGTVPRSYNEQF
TRBV5-6,TRBJ1-2,ASSSQGLNYGYT
TRBV6-1,TRBJ2-7,ASSWGTSGEYEQY
TRBV7-9,TRBJ2-3,ASSLLREGGTDTQY
TRBV7-9,TRBJ1-2,ASSSTGQGGYAYT
TRBV18,TRBJ1-2,ASSQEGNDYGYT